This T cell receptor beta chain came from a study of identical twins. Study outcomes and limitations: Out-of-frame alpha sequences shared by twins showed excess low generation probability. Potential partial confounding of zero-insertion analyses by invariant MAIT and iNKT cells was noted.

With regard to this clonotype: Its antigen is not identified.

The donors were all healthy and Caucasian. Carrying unique molecular identifiers, the cDNA also gained a universal primer site through template switching. TCRdb re-analysed the 5' RACE reads in MiXCR, keeping a single row per CDR3 protein. The sample carries 1,800,000 or so distinct CDR3 sequences, about 31% recorded once. CDR1 and CDR2 (germline): MNHNY, SVGAGI (reference sequence). CDR3 length: 13 residues. Trimming cost V 2 bases and J 2 bases, with 5 bases left between them. This chain uses TRBV6-6 with TRBJ2-3, with D hard to call. Sequences were obtained from cord blood. The TCR comes from a newborn girl in good health. The chain's CDR3 is CASSYVHTDTQYF. The CDR3 nucleotides are TGTGCCAGCAGTTACGTCCACACAGATACGCAGTATTTT.